The present T cell receptor (beta chain) was sequenced within a study of blood T cell repertoires in COVID-19. Study at large: COVID-19 samples, acute and convalescent, were from the United States, Italy and Spain. PBMCs, B-cell-depleted T cells, or T cells provided the cDNA or gDNA that made up the material.

The CDR3 loop spans 16 amino acids. V trimming: 0 bases; J trimming: 1 base; junction bases outside the gene matches: 4. Looked up from germline, CDR1 is MNHEY and CDR2 is SVGEGT. Authors' methods: Estimates of nucleated cell counts were drawn from the amplification of reference gene primers. The table came from immunoSEQ multiplex PCR; TCRdb's copy has only in-frame clones and leaves some out. V and J calls and clone size come straight from that table; D and trimming were deduced from the DNA. The sample holds roughly 150,000 clones, more than 85% seen once. Patients at the Seattle site were enrolled during active infection and followed longitudinally.

The chain joins TRBV6-2 or TRBV6-3 to TRBJ2-5; the match to TRBD2 covers 8 bases. The receptor comes from a woman aged 80 or over with COVID-19, enrolled during active disease. The source material was peripheral blood. CDR3 coding DNA: TGTGCCAGCAGTTACTCTTTGCGGGAGGTCCAAGAGACCCAGTACTTC. It translates to CASSYSLREVQETQYF.